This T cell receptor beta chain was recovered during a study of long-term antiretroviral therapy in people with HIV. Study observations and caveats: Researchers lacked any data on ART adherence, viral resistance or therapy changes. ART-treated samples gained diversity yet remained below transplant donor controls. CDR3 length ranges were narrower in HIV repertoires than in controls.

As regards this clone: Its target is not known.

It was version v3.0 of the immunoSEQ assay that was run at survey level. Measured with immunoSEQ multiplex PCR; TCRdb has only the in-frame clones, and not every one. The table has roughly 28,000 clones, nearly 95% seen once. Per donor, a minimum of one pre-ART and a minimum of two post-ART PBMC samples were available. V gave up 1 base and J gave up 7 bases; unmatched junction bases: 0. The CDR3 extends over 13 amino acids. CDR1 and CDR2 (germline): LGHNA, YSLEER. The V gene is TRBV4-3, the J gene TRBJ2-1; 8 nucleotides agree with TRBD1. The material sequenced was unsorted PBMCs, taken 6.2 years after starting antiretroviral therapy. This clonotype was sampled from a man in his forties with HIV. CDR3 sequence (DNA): TGCGCCAGCAGCCAAGGGACAGGGAATGAGCAGTTCTTC. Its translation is CASSQGTGNEQFF.